This T cell receptor beta chain originates from a study of monozygotic twins with inflammatory bowel disease. Notes on the study in general: The study found lower TCRbeta diversity (inverse Simpson) in IBD patients than in healthy co-twins.

As regards this clonotype: The antigen remains unidentified.

With roughly 16 and 10 cycles respectively, two nested PCRs were carried out on TCRalpha and TCRbeta cDNA. TCRdb reprocessed the 5' RACE reads; each CDR3 protein has one entry and no DNA is given. The sample table includes 350,000 to 550,000 distinct CDR3 sequences. The CDR3 length is 14 residues. CDR1 and CDR2 (germline): SGHRS, YFSETQ. The chain uses TRBV5-1 and TRBJ2-3; absent DNA, TCRdb's TRBD2 call cannot be checked. Sequencing was done on a sample of blood. This TCR derives from a human donor with ulcerative colitis or Crohn's disease, or a healthy co-twin of an affected twin (not recorded which). CDR3 amino acids: CASTIAGGADTQYF.